Included here is one T cell receptor (beta chain) sequence, with context. Profiling relied on immunoSEQ multiplex PCR, and the TCRdb table lists in-frame clones only, not all of them. The profile shows approximately 460,000 clones, roughly 89% of them singletons. Trimming cost V 5 bases and J 10 bases; bases outside gene matches: 9. This CDR3 contains 15 residues. CDR1 and CDR2 from the germline V gene are MNHEY and SVGEGT. These data come from a study of blood T cell repertoires in COVID-19. The chain joins TRBV6-2 or TRBV6-3 to TRBJ2-1; 12 nucleotides match TRBD2. The clonotype was recovered from a man between 18 and 29 years old with COVID-19, enrolled during active disease. Input material: peripheral blood. CDR3 sequence: CASSLTSGGSGEQFF. The CDR3, as DNA: TGTGCCAGCAGTCTGACTAGCGGGGGCTCGGGGGAGCAGTTCTTC.